One sample yielded the 21 T cell receptor beta chains listed below, sequenced in a study of control samples from healthy donors and cancer patients. Clones were sequenced by immunoSEQ multiplex PCR, and TCRdb holds only the in-frame ones, with some missing. This table holds approximately 160,000 clones, approximately 90% found once. Source material: blood. The receptors here all came from a woman in her thirties in good health.

This rearrangement joins TRBV6-2 or TRBV6-3 to TRBJ1-5; 7 positions match TRBD1. The V gene end was trimmed by 4 bases and the J gene end by 1 base; junction bases not matched to a gene: 1. The germline V gene has CDR1 MNHEY and CDR2 SVGEGT. This CDR3 has 14 residues. In nucleotides, the CDR3 is TGTGCCAGCAGTTTACAGGGGAGCAATCAGCCCCAGCATTTT. Residues: CASSLQGSNQPQHF.

This clone appeared a single time. The V and J genes are TRBV28 and TRBJ1-5; 7 nucleotides match TRBD1. The CDR3 consists of 14 residues. Trimming took 2 bases from V and 2 from J; bases not matched to a gene: 0. Germline loops: CDR1 MDHEN, CDR2 SYDVKM. CDR3 protein: CASSLTGGNQPQHF. CDR3 sequence (DNA): TGTGCCAGCAGTTTAACAGGGGGCAATCAGCCCCAGCATTTT.

The genes are TRBV11-1 and TRBJ1-2, with unresolved D. The V and J ends lost 5 bases and 0 bases respectively, with 7 bases between them. The V gene's germline CDR1 is SGHAT and CDR2 FQDESV (reference sequence). CDR3 length: 13 amino acids. The CDR3 sequence is CASSDGANYGYTF. The CDR3, as DNA: TGTGCCAGCAGCGACGGAGCTAACTATGGCTACACCTTC.

The rearrangement uses TRBV28 and TRBJ1-4; D perhaps matches TRBD1 (5 bases). The CDR3 sequence is 16 residues long. Germline loops: CDR1 MDHEN, CDR2 SYDVKM. With 6 bases removed from V and 0 bases from J, the gap between germline ends came to 14 bases. Written as DNA, the CDR3 is TGTGCCAGCAGCATGGGGGGTCCCGCAACTAATGAAAAACTGTTTTTT. This gives the protein CASSMGGPATNEKLFF.

This chain joins TRBV7-9 and TRBJ2-1; D is undetermined. CDR1 and CDR2 from the germline V gene are SEHNR and FQNEAQ (reference sequence). There are 16 residues in the CDR3. V was cut by 2 bases and J by 0 bases, with 11 bases left in between. CDR3 DNA: TGTGCCAGCAGCTTACGGCAGTTTAGCTCCTACAATGAGCAGTTCTTC. This codes for CASSLRQFSSYNEQFF.

This chain links TRBV4-2 with TRBJ2-5; D is unresolved. CDR1 is LGHNA, CDR2 YNFKEQ, per germline. The CDR3 contains 14 residues. V lost 0 bases and J lost 1, with 6 bases in between. The CDR3 sequence: CASSQERIQETQYF. In nucleotides, the CDR3 is TGTGCCAGCAGCCAAGAGAGGATCCAAGAGACCCAGTACTTC.

This clone was picked up one time. The V call is TRBV4-1, the J call TRBJ2-4, with D uncertain. Per germline, CDR1 MGHRA and CDR2 YSYEKL. V was trimmed by 1 base and J by 8 bases, leaving 12 bases between them. CDR3 length: 14 amino acids. The chain's CDR3 is CASSQVIPADIQYF. CDR3 bases: TGCGCCAGCAGCCAAGTAATTCCGGCGGACATTCAGTACTTC.

This sequence joins TRBV7-6 and TRBJ1-1, with TRBD1 identical over 12 bases. J was trimmed by 4 bases and V by 3 bases; bases with no gene match: 9. The CDR3 covers 17 residues. CDR1 is SGHVS and CDR2 is FNYEAQ in the germline V gene. CDR3 DNA: TGTGCCAGCAGCTTTACCCTGGGACAGGGGGCGACCACTGAAGCTTTCTTT. Translating gives CASSFTLGQGATTEAFF.

The CDR3 DNA sequence: TGCAGCGTTGACCACGCCACAGATACGCAGTATTTT. Protein sequence: CSVDHATDTQYF. This sequence joins TRBV29-1 and TRBJ2-3; no definite D call. V lost 3 bases and J 2 bases, leaving 6 bases between the germline ends. This CDR3 has 12 residues. Germline V lookup: CDR1 SQVTM, CDR2 ANQGSEA.

This chain connects TRBV28 to TRBJ2-5, with D tentatively TRBD1 or TRBD2 (5 bases each). CDR3 length: 15 residues. The V and J ends lost 5 bases and 4 bases respectively, with 17 bases between them. Germline CDR1 is MDHEN and CDR2 is SYDVKM. CDR3 DNA: TGTGCCAGCAGTGTCCGGGCCCCTGGGGGAGAGACCCAGTACTTC. Translation gives CASSVRAPGGETQYF.

V and J are TRBV28 and TRBJ1-1; TRBD1 might be the D (6 bases). From germline, CDR1 is MDHEN and CDR2 SYDVKM. The V end lost 7 bases, the J end lost 10 bases, and 19 bases lay between the germline ends. CDR3 length equals 13 residues. In DNA, the CDR3 is TGTGCCAGCAAAAGAGAACAGGGAACTTCAGCTTTCTTT. This encodes CASKREQGTSAFF.

This chain joins TRBV2 and TRBJ1-4; D may be TRBD1 (5 bases). The V and J ends lost 8 bases and 8 bases respectively, with 12 bases between them. Germline loops: CDR1 SNHLY, CDR2 FYNNEI. This CDR3 comprises 12 residues. In nucleotides, the CDR3 is TGTGCCAGCGCCGGGGCAGTGGAAAAACTGTTTTTT. It encodes CASAGAVEKLFF.

This clone has just a few counts. The chain combines TRBV4-1 with TRBJ2-6; no clear D. The CDR3 contains 15 residues. Trimming took 4 bases from V and 0 from J, leaving 7 bases between them. From germline, CDR1 is MGHRA and CDR2 YSYEKL. The DNA of the CDR3 is TGCGCCAGCAGCCCCCGGAACTCTGGGGCCAACGTCCTGACTTTC. This gives the protein CASSPRNSGANVLTF.

The chain carries TRBV12-3 or TRBV12-4 and TRBJ2-7; D ambiguous. Between the trimmed V and J ends, which lost 7 bases and 3 bases, there was a span of 4 bases. CDR3 length: 10 amino acids. CDR3 in DNA: TGTGCCAGCAAAAGCTACGAGCAGTACTTC. Residues: CASKSYEQYF.

The chain recombines TRBV7-9 with TRBJ2-3; D is unclear. The CDR3 runs 13 residues. V dropped 4 bases and J dropped 4 bases, with 9 bases sitting between them. Per the germline V gene, CDR1 is SEHNR and CDR2 is FQNEAQ (reference sequence). This CDR3 is CASSSLPPDTQYF. The DNA for the CDR3 is TGTGCCAGCAGCTCCCTCCCCCCAGATACGCAGTATTTT.

J is TRBJ2-1 and V is TRBV6-1; the match to TRBD2 covers 7 bases. Germline V gene lookup returns CDR1 MNHNS and CDR2 SASEGT. With 3 bases clipped from V and 13 bases from J, the junction kept 6 bases outside the gene matches. The CDR3 runs to 12 residues. In DNA, the CDR3 is TGTGCCAGCAGTGACCGTAGCGGGTTCCAGTTCTTC. Encoded protein: CASSDRSGFQFF.

The chain uses TRBV7-3 and TRBJ2-1, with D perhaps TRBD2 (5 bases). The V and J ends lost 2 bases and 8 bases respectively, with 10 bases between them. In germline, CDR1 is SGHTA, CDR2 FQGTGA. This CDR3 region has 13 residues. As DNA, the CDR3 is TGTGCCAGCAGCTTATTCCTAGCCTATGAGCAGTTCTTC. It is translated as CASSLFLAYEQFF.

The chain is built from TRBV4-1 and TRBJ1-4; the match to TRBD1 covers 9 bases. This CDR3 region has 15 residues. Trimming cost V 0 bases and J 8 bases; bases outside gene matches: 4. The germline CDR1 and CDR2 sequences are MGHRA and YSYEKL. DNA for the CDR3: TGCGCCAGCAGCCAAGAGTCGACAGGGGGAGAAAAACTGTTTTTT. The encoded protein is CASSQESTGGEKLFF.

This clone showed up just once. This chain links TRBV5-1 with TRBJ2-1, with 14 bases identical to TRBD2. This CDR3 contains 14 residues. V trimming: 3 bases; J trimming: 10 bases; junction bases outside the gene matches: 3. Germline V lookup: CDR1 SGHRS, CDR2 YFSETQ. CDR3 protein: CASSYGTSGSEQFF. In nucleotides, the CDR3 is TGCGCCAGCAGCTACGGGACTAGCGGGAGCGAGCAGTTCTTC.

The rearrangement links TRBV6-6 to TRBJ2-3; D is undetermined. CDR1 and CDR2 from the germline V gene are MNHNY and SVGAGI (reference sequence). The CDR3 sequence is 12 residues long. Trimming removed 6 bases from V and 2 bases from J, with 6 bases in between. Here the CDR3 reads CASSRPTDTQYF. In nucleotides, the CDR3 is TGTGCCAGCAGCCGTCCCACAGATACGCAGTATTTT.

The CDR3 reads CASRTGMTYGYTF. CDR3 in DNA: TGTGCTAGTAGGACGGGAATGACCTATGGCTACACCTTC. The chain carries TRBV12-5 and TRBJ1-2; D not certain. V was shortened by 8 bases and J by 4 bases, with 14 bases between the two germline ends. CDR1 is LGHNT, CDR2 FRNRAP, per germline. The CDR3 length is 13 residues.